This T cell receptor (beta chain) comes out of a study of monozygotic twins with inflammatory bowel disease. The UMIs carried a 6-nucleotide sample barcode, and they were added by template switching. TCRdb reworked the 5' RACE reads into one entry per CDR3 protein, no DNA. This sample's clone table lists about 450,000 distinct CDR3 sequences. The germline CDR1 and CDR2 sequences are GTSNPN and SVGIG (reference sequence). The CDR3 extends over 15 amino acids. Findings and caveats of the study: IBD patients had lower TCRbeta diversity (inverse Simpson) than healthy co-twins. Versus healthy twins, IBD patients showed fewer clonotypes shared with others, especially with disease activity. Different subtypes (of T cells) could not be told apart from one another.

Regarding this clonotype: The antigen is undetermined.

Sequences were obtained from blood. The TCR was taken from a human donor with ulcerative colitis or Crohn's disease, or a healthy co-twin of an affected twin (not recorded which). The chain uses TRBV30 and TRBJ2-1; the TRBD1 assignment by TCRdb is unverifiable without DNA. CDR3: CAWSDRDRISNEQFF. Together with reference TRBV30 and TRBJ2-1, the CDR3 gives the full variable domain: SQTIHQWPATLVQPVGSPLSLECTVEGTSNPNLYWYRQAAGRGLQLLFYSVGIGQISSEVPQNLSASRPQDRQFILSSKKLLLSDSGFYLCAWSDRDRISNEQFFGPGTRLTVL.